The 26 T cell receptor beta chains below were found in one sample sequenced in a study of T cell repertoires in cytomegalovirus infection. MiXCR was run by TCRdb on the reads, yielding one entry per CDR3 protein. This table holds about 570,000 distinct CDR3 sequences, approximately 40% found once. These receptors are not linked to any known antigen. The source was cultured PBMCs, collected from culture after CMV antigen stimulation. The source of these receptors is a human donor in good health (CMV status not recorded). Some clones in this sample may be carry-over from other donors' samples.

The rearrangement joins TRBV27 to TRBJ2-3; D is ambiguous. Germline CDR1 MNHEY, CDR2 SMNVEV (reference sequence). V gave up 2 bases and J gave up 4 bases, with 7 bases separating them. The CDR3 extends over 13 amino acids. CDR3 nucleotides: TGTGCCAGCAGTTTACCCCCGTCAGATACGCAGTATTTT. Encoded protein: CASSLPPSDTQYF.

This clonotype showed up many times. This rearrangement joins TRBV7-8 to TRBJ1-5; 8 bases align to TRBD1. The CDR3 sequence is 17 residues long. Germline-derived CDR1 and CDR2 are SGHVS and FQNEAQ. V gave up 1 base and J gave up 2 bases; unmatched junction bases: 7. CDR3 loop: CASSLDQGAFGNQPQHF. The CDR3 DNA is TGTGCCAGCAGCTTAGATCAGGGGGCCTTCGGCAATCAGCCCCAGCATTTT.

The chain carries TRBV4-2 and TRBJ1-2; TRBD1 matches at 9 bases. This CDR3 spans 16 amino acids. Germline V gene sequence: CDR1 LGHNA, CDR2 YNFKEQ. The junction had 12 bases not matched to a gene; V was cut back by 2 bases and J by 8 bases. CDR3 DNA sequence: TGTGCCAGCAGCCAAAGCTTAACAGGGGGCGAAGAAGGCTACACCTTC. Translation gives CASSQSLTGGEEGYTF.

This chain uses TRBV6-5 with TRBJ2-5; tentative D call: TRBD2 (7 bases). V was shortened by 2 bases and J by 0 bases, with 16 bases between the two germline ends. Germline V gives CDR1 MNHEY, CDR2 SVGAGI. The CDR3 extends over 17 amino acids. CDR3: CASSYPRGRGYQETQYF. CDR3 in DNA: TGTGCCAGCAGTTACCCGCGGGGGAGGGGGTACCAAGAGACCCAGTACTTC.

The genes are TRBV12-5 and TRBJ1-4; D gene ambiguous. V was shortened by 0 bases and J by 6 bases, with 17 bases between the two germline ends. Germline CDR1 reads LGHNT; CDR2 reads FRNRAP. The CDR3 extends over 17 amino acids. The CDR3 DNA is TGTGCTAGTGGTTTGGTACTCGGGAGGGTATTGGATGAAAAACTGTTTTTT. The encoded protein is CASGLVLGRVLDEKLFF.

A single count supports this clonotype. The chain carries TRBV5-3 and TRBJ2-2; 10 bases are a match to TRBD2. TRBV5-3 is assigned to the ORF class and has an uncertain function. Trimming at V came to 8 bases and at J to 4 bases, leaving 17 bases not matched to a gene. This CDR3 is 18 amino acids long. CDR3 loop: CASSPELSGRVLTGELFF. The CDR3 DNA sequence: TGTGCCAGCAGCCCAGAACTAAGCGGGAGGGTCCTCACCGGGGAGCTGTTTTTT.

This rearrangement joins TRBV7-2 to TRBJ2-7; D is ambiguous. The germline V and J ends were trimmed by 3 bases and 3 bases, with 15 bases remaining between them. This CDR3 spans 15 amino acids. Germline CDR1 reads SGHTA; CDR2 reads FQGNSA. The CDR3 region has the DNA TGTGCCAGCAGCTTCCCGGCAAATGCCCTCTACGAGCAGTACTTC. Protein: CASSFPANALYEQYF. The variable domain in full, completed from reference TRBV7-2 and TRBJ2-7, reads GAGVSQSPSNKVTEKGKDVELRCDPISGHTALYWYRQSLGQGLEFLIYFQGNSAPDKSGLPSDRFSAERTGGSVSTLTIQRTQQEDSAVYLCASSFPANALYEQYFGPGTRLTVT.

This clonotype was observed a handful of times. J is TRBJ1-2 and V is TRBV5-4, with D maybe TRBD1 (5 bases). V lost 4 bases to trimming and J lost 3 bases, with 16 bases between them. This CDR3 comprises 15 residues. Per the germline V gene, CDR1 is SGHNT and CDR2 is YYREEE (reference sequence). CDR3 sequence reads: CASSPLGGGYYGYTF. The CDR3, as DNA: TGTGCCAGCAGCCCCCTCGGTGGGGGATACTATGGCTACACCTTC. The full variable domain, rest sourced from reference TRBV5-4 and TRBJ1-2, is ETGVTQSPTHLIKTRGQQVTLRCSSQSGHNTVSWYQQALGQGPQFIFQYYREEENGRGNFPPRFSGLQFPNYSSELNVNALELDDSALYLCASSPLGGGYYGYTFGSGTRLTVV.

V is TRBV7-6 and J is TRBJ1-3; 7 bases are a match to TRBD1. The CDR3 extends over 14 amino acids. V lost 5 bases to trimming and J lost 3 bases; unmatched junction nucleotides: 4. CDR1 SGHVS and CDR2 FNYEAQ come from the germline V gene. The CDR3 protein is CASSPRQGGNTIYF. CDR3 coding DNA: TGTGCCAGCAGCCCCCGACAGGGTGGAAACACCATATATTTT.

V is TRBV7-2 and J is TRBJ2-3; D is unresolved. The V end was cut by 8 bases, the J end by 4 bases, with 13 bases between. CDR1 is SGHTA and CDR2 is FQGNSA in the germline V gene. The length of the CDR3 is 13 residues. Here the CDR3 DNA reads TGTGCCAGCGGGGTTAGACGCGCAGATACGCAGTATTTT. This sequence encodes CASGVRRADTQYF.

This sequence joins TRBV12-3 or TRBV12-4 and TRBJ1-5; 8 bases line up with TRBD1. The CDR3 totals 16 residues. V shed 2 bases and J 5 bases; nucleotides not matched to a gene: 8. The DNA of the CDR3 is TGTGCCAGCAGTTTATCACCCGCAGGGGGCGATCAGCCCCAGCATTTT. It codes for CASSLSPAGGDQPQHF.

This clonotype was seen many times. The chain is built from TRBV7-2 and TRBJ2-3, with D hard to call. CDR3 length equals 14 residues. Trimming removed 1 base at V and 2 bases at J, with 7 bases between. Germline loops: CDR1 SGHTA, CDR2 FQGNSA. CDR3 in DNA: TGTGCCAGCAGCTTAGGCTTTGACACAGATACGCAGTATTTT. This gives the protein CASSLGFDTDTQYF. The variable domain in full, with the rest retrieved from reference TRBV7-2 and TRBJ2-3, is GAGVSQSPSNKVTEKGKDVELRCDPISGHTALYWYRQSLGQGLEFLIYFQGNSAPDKSGLPSDRFSAERTGGSVSTLTIQRTQQEDSAVYLCASSLGFDTDTQYFGPGTRLTVL.

As for this clonotype: No conserved phenylalanine or tryptophan is present at the end of the CDR3, so a read error is the likely explanation. The chain recombines TRBV7-6 with TRBJ1-1, with a tentative D call TRBD1 (6 bases). V was pared by 2 bases and J by 5 bases, with 9 bases between. Germline lookup yields CDR1 SGHVS and CDR2 FNYEAQ. The CDR3 contains 13 residues. Here the CDR3 DNA reads TGTGCCAGCAGCTTAAGGGGGGGGACTGAAGCTTTCTCT. This sequence encodes CASSLRGGTEAFS.

The genes are TRBV4-1 and TRBJ2-1; D is unresolved. This CDR3 is built from 15 residues. From germline, CDR1 is MGHRA and CDR2 YSYEKL. The ends were cut back, 4 bases at V and 5 bases at J, with 15 bases in the middle. The DNA of the CDR3 is TGCGCCAGCAGCCGGCGACTTCTTTGGGACAATGAGCAGTTCTTC. Amino acids: CASSRRLLWDNEQFF.

The sample holds a few counts of this clonotype. The genes are TRBV19 and TRBJ2-2; D is possibly TRBD1 or TRBD2 (5 bases each). Germline CDR1 is LNHDA and CDR2 is SQIVND (reference sequence). The V and J ends lost 2 bases and 5 bases respectively, with 15 bases between them. CDR3 size: 16 residues. CDR3 DNA: TGTGCCAGTAGTATACTAGACGAGGGGTTAACCGGGGAGCTGTTTTTT. Encoded protein: CASSILDEGLTGELFF.

This rearrangement joins TRBV2 to TRBJ2-1; D remains ambiguous. V lost 6 bases and J 12 bases, leaving 12 bases between the germline ends. This CDR3 has 11 amino acids. Germline V gives CDR1 SNHLY, CDR2 FYNNEI. The CDR3, as DNA: TGTGCCAGCAGCCCCCAGGACCTGCAGTTCTTC. Translating it yields CASSPQDLQFF.

This clonotype was seen more than once but under ten times. Germline is not matched at one junction end, which may reflect a read error. This sequence joins TRBV7-2 and TRBJ2-1; D perhaps matches TRBD2 (6 bases). CDR3 size: 15 residues. Per the germline V gene, CDR1 is SGHTA and CDR2 is FQGNSA. The CDR3 DNA reads as TGTGCCAGCAGCATAGCGGCCGGCTCCTACAATGAGCAGTTCTTC. Protein: CASSIAAGSYNEQFF.

This clonotype came up a few times. The chain couples TRBV6-6 to TRBJ1-1; TRBD1 matches at 7 bases. This CDR3 region has 13 residues. Germline trimming cut 9 bases from V and 4 bases from J; bases unmatched to any gene: 8. The V gene's germline CDR1 is MNHNY and CDR2 SVGAGI (reference sequence). The CDR3 sequence is CASRLRGVTEAFF. For the CDR3, the DNA is TGTGCCAGTCGCCTCAGGGGGGTCACTGAAGCTTTCTTT.

V usage is TRBV20-1 and J usage is TRBJ1-4; D ambiguous. With 6 bases removed from V and 3 bases from J, the gap between germline ends came to 17 bases. This CDR3 has 15 amino acids. Germline V gene sequence: CDR1 DFQATT, CDR2 SNEGSKA (reference sequence). CDR3 sequence (DNA): TGCAGTGCACTCGGGGAGAGGGCCTCTAATGAAAAACTGTTTTTT. Residues: CSALGERASNEKLFF.

The chain joins TRBV7-9 to TRBJ2-7; maybe TRBD2 (6 bases). This CDR3 contains 17 residues. Trimming left V 5 bases short and J 2 bases short, with 22 bases between. Germline CDR1 reads SEHNR; CDR2 reads FQNEAQ (reference sequence). The CDR3 sequence: CASSLNIAGRAPYEQYF. The CDR3 region has the DNA TGTGCCAGCAGCCTCAATATCGCGGGAAGGGCCCCCTACGAGCAGTACTTC.

This clonotype was found a few times. V usage is TRBV10-3 and J usage is TRBJ1-1; D perhaps matches TRBD1 (5 bases). The ends were cut back, 5 bases at V and 0 bases at J, with 19 bases in the middle. The CDR3 covers 17 residues. Germline CDR1 reads ENHRY; CDR2 reads SYGVKD. The CDR3: CAISLGRITPLNTEAFF. The CDR3, as DNA: TGTGCCATCAGTTTGGGACGAATCACGCCACTGAACACTGAAGCTTTCTTT.

This clonotype was recorded a few times. The J gene is TRBJ2-1, the V gene TRBV7-4, with 11 bases fitting TRBD2. The ends lost 5 bases at V and 5 bases at J; junction bases unmatched: 8. Germline values: CDR1 SGHVT, CDR2 SQSDAQ. The CDR3 extends over 16 amino acids. The chain's CDR3 is CASSKISGRVNNEQFF. CDR3 DNA sequence: TGTGCCAGCAGCAAAATTAGCGGGAGGGTGAACAATGAGCAGTTCTTC.

The chain carries TRBV5-5 and TRBJ2-7; 13 bases align to TRBD2. In germline, CDR1 is SGHKS, CDR2 YYEKEE (reference sequence). Losses at the gene ends were 2 bases for V and 2 bases for J; bases not matched to a gene: 7. The CDR3 is 17 amino acids. The CDR3 coding sequence is TGTGCCAGCAGCTTCCGGACTAGCGGGAGTATGGCCTACGAGCAGTACTTC. It yields the protein CASSFRTSGSMAYEQYF.

The chain joins TRBV7-9 to TRBJ2-2; D is unclear. V lost 0 bases and J lost 5, with 7 bases in between. CDR3 length: 14 residues. Germline V gene lookup returns CDR1 SEHNR and CDR2 FQNEAQ (reference sequence). The CDR3 bases are TGTGCCAGCAGCTTAGCGCTGAAGACCGGGGAGCTGTTTTTT. Protein product: CASSLALKTGELFF.

This chain links TRBV11-2 with TRBJ1-2, with D unclear. From germline, CDR1 is SGHAT and CDR2 FQNNGV. Trimming left V 9 bases short and J 4 bases short, with 18 bases between. CDR3 length equals 14 residues. In DNA, the CDR3 is TGTGCCAGTAGGAAACCGGGAGTCTCCTATGGCTACACCTTC. Translation: CASRKPGVSYGYTF.

The chain joins TRBV14 to TRBJ2-1; no reliable D call. This CDR3 spans 15 amino acids. Germline V gives CDR1 SGHDN, CDR2 FVKESK. Trimming took off 2 bases at V and 0 bases at J, with 8 bases between the two ends. The CDR3 loop is CASSQLIGSYNEQFF. CDR3 in DNA: TGTGCCAGCAGCCAATTGATTGGCTCCTACAATGAGCAGTTCTTC.